What follows are 6 T cell receptor beta chains derived from one specimen sequenced in a study of blood T cell repertoires in COVID-19 (dated by TCRdb to the early 2020s). The library was obtained by the immunoSEQ multiplex PCR assay. TCRdb provides this immuneACCESS table in a form limited to in-frame rearrangements. Some clones are lacking; in checked studies, under half of them reflect an unresolved V gene, and why the rest are absent is not known. The sample has more than 300,000 clones on record, 86% of them singletons. Around 1.5% of the sample belongs to the ten largest clones. Sequenced: peripheral blood. These receptors all stem from a woman aged 45-65 years with acute or convalescent COVID-19.

This clone was picked up one time. This chain links TRBV28 with TRBJ2-6, with a tentative D call TRBD1 (5 bases). CDR1 and CDR2 from the germline V gene are MDHEN and SYDVKM. This CDR3 has 16 amino acids. Between the trimmed V and J ends, which lost 5 bases and 0 bases, there was a span of 11 bases. Here the CDR3 DNA reads TGTGCCAGCAGTAGCCCAGGGTACTCTGGGGCCAACGTCCTGACTTTC. This sequence encodes CASSSPGYSGANVLTF. Complete variable domain (other parts from reference TRBV28 and TRBJ2-6): DVKVTQSSRYLVKRTGEKVFLECVQDMDHENMFWYRQDPGLGLRLIYFSYDVKMKEKGDIPEGYSVSREKKERFSLILESASTNQTSMYLCASSSPGYSGANVLTFGAGSRLTVL.

The rearrangement joins TRBV30 to TRBJ2-1; D remains ambiguous. The CDR3 is 14 amino acids. CDR1 is GTSNPN and CDR2 is SVGIG in the germline V gene (reference sequence). V dropped 1 base and J dropped 3 bases, with 10 bases sitting between them. CDR3 in DNA: TGTGCCTGGAGTGAATTGCCGGTCTACAATGAGCAGTTCTTC. Translation gives CAWSELPVYNEQFF.

This chain joins TRBV7-8 and TRBJ2-7; the match to TRBD2 covers 7 bases. CDR3 length: 14 amino acids. The germline V gene has CDR1 SGHVS and CDR2 FQNEAQ. After removal of 1 base from V and 3 bases from J, the junction contained 3 bases not matched to a gene. This CDR3 reads CASSLGLADYEQYF. The CDR3 DNA sequence: TGTGCCAGCAGCTTAGGTCTAGCGGACTACGAGCAGTACTTC.

The gene calls are TRBV19 and TRBJ2-2, with 9 bases fitting TRBD1. CDR3 length: 13 residues. Germline assignment: CDR1 LNHDA and CDR2 SQIVND (reference sequence). J gave up 8 bases and V 9 bases, and 7 bases lay outside the gene matches. For the CDR3, the DNA is TGTGCCAGCCGGGACAGGGCGTTGGGGGAGCTGTTTTTT. This codes for CASRDRALGELFF.

The rearrangement links TRBV7-2 to TRBJ2-3; D is undetermined. There are 13 residues in the CDR3. V shed 1 base and J shed 6 bases, with 8 bases lying between them. CDR1 is SGHTA, CDR2 FQGNSA, per germline. The CDR3 DNA is TGTGCCAGCAGCTTAGAAGCATCCGATACGCAGTATTTT. This sequence encodes CASSLEASDTQYF.

The CDR3 protein is CASSQPGRGIYEQYF. DNA for the CDR3: TGCGCCAGCAGCCAGCCGGGACGGGGGATTTACGAGCAGTACTTC. The chain is built from TRBV4-1 and TRBJ2-7, with D perhaps matching TRBD2 (6 bases). The V gene lost 3 bases and the J gene lost 4 bases, with 16 bases spanning the gap. CDR3 length: 15 amino acids. Germline CDR1 reads MGHRA; CDR2 reads YSYEKL.